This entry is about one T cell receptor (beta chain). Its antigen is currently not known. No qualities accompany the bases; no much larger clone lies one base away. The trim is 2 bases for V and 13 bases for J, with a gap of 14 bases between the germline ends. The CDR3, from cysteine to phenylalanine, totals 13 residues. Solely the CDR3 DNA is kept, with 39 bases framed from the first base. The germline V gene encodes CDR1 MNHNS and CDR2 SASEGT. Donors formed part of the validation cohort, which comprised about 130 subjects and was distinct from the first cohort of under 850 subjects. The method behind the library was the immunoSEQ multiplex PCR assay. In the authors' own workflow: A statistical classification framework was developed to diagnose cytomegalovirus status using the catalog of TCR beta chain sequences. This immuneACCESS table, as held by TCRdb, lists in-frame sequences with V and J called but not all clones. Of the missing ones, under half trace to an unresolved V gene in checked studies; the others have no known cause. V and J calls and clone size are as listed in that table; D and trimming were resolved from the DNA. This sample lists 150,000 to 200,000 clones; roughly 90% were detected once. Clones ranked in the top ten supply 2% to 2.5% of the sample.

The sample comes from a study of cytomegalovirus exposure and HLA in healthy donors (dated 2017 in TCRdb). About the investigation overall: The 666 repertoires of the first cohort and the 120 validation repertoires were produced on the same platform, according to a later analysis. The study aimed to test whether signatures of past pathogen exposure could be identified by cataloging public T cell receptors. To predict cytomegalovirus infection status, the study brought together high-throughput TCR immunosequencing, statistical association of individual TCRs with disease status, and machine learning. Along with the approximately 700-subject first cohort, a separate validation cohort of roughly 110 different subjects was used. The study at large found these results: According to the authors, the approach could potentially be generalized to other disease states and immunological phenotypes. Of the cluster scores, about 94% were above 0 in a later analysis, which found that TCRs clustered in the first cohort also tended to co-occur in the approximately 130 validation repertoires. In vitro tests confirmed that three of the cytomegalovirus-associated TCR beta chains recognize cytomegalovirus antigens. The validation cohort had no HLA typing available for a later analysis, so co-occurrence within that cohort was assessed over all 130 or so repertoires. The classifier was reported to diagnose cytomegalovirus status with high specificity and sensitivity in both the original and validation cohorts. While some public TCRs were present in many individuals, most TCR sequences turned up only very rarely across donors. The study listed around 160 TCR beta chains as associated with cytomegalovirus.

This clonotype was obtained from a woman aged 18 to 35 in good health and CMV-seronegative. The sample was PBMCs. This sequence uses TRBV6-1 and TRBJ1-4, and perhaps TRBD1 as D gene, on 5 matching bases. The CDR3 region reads CASSELTPQGLFF. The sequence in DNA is TGTGCCAGCAGTGAATTAACGCCGCAGGGACTGTTTTTT.